Described below is a single TCR beta chain sequence and its context. For the library, individual cDNA molecules each received unique molecular identifiers. TCRdb reprocessed the RACE reads with MiXCR, giving one entry per CDR3 protein. The repertoire holds approximately 180,000 distinct CDR3 sequences, with nearly 30% as singletons. V lost 2 bases to trimming and J lost 2 bases; unmatched junction nucleotides: 16. Germline V gene data show CDR1 as SGHTA and CDR2 as FQGNSA. CDR3 length: 21 residues. Time point of the sample: pre-sensitization, week 0. Treatment indicated: therapeutic diphenylcyclopropenone sensitization with weekly scalp DPC. This sample stems from a study of human T cells and chemical hapten exposure. On the study more broadly: Sensitization was performed using 2% DPC on a roughly 2 cm by roughly 2 cm upper inner arm skin site. Epicutaneous patch tests delivered 0.01% DPC to the upper back, with evaluation at 6 days.

This sample comprised whole blood, obtained in connection with sensitization to the hapten diphenylcyclopropenone (DPC). This receptor was identified in a woman in her twenties or thirties with alopecia areata. Some clones in this sample may be carry-over from other donors' samples. The chain employs TRBV7-2 and TRBJ2-2; 11 bases align to TRBD2. The CDR3 loop reads CASSLYASGRINRINTGELFF. The CDR3 nucleotides are TGTGCCAGCAGCTTATATGCTAGCGGGAGGATTAATAGAATAAACACCGGGGAGCTGTTTTTT.